This TCR beta chain is drawn from a study of cytomegalovirus exposure and HLA in healthy donors. Study-wide results and limits: Apparent HLA restriction characterized most CMV-associated TCR beta chains in a later analysis.

This clone was counted only a few times. Its antigen is currently unknown. This PCR relied on a set of 60 Vbeta primers and 13 Jbeta primers. Only in-frame clones appear in the TCRdb table, and some are missing; sequencing was by immunoSEQ multiplex PCR. The sample consists of 100,000 to 150,000 clones, 83% of them appearing once. The receptor comes from a middle-aged woman in good health and CMV-seropositive. Sequencing used PBMCs.

CDR3 bases: TGTGCCAGCAGTTTATACTGGCTAGCGGGAGAGGTTAGCCCTTTCTCTGGGGCCAACGTCCTGACTTTC. It translates to CASSLYWLAGEVSPFSGANVLTF. The J gene is TRBJ2-6, the V gene TRBV27; the match to TRBD2 covers 10 bases. Germline loops: CDR1 MNHEY, CDR2 SMNVEV (reference sequence). The CDR3 runs 23 residues. V gave up 1 base and J gave up 0 bases; unmatched junction bases: 18.